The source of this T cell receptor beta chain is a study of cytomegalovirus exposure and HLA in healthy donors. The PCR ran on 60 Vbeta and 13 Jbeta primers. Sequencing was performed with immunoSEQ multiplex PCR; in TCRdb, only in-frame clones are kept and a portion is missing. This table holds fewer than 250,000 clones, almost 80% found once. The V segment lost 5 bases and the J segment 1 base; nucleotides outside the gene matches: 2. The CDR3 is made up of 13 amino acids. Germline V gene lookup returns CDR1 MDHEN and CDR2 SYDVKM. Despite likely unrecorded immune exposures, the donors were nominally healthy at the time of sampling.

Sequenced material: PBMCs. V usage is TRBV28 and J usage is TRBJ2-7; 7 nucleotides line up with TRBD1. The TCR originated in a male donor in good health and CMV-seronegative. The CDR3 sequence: CASSPGGSYEQYF. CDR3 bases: TGTGCCAGCAGTCCAGGGGGATCCTACGAGCAGTACTTC. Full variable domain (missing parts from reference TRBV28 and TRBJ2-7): DVKVTQSSRYLVKRTGEKVFLECVQDMDHENMFWYRQDPGLGLRLIYFSYDVKMKEKGDIPEGYSVSREKKERFSLILESASTNQTSMYLCASSPGGSYEQYFGPGTRLTVT.